This T cell receptor beta chain came from a study of vaccination effects on CD4 cells after COVID-19 (dated by TCRdb to between 2020 and 2023). Some background on the complete study: Participants received two doses of either the BNT162b2 or the mRNA-1273 mRNA SARS-CoV-2 vaccine. Pre-vaccine samples from a couple of convalescent patients were drawn 16 days and one week before the first dose, 142 and 148 days after COVID-19 diagnosis. SARS-CoV-2 spike-specific CD4+ TCR repertoires from before and after mRNA vaccination were compared in COVID-19 convalescent patients and in infection-naive vaccine recipients. Altogether, nine to ten COVID-19 convalescent patients and several SARS-CoV-2-naive healthy vaccine recipients made up the full study. In the study, cultures from other donors were sequenced using the Oncomine TCR Beta short-read assay on an Illumina iSeq 100.

The method was the immunoSEQ multiplex PCR assay. TCR beta CDR3 sequencing was performed on DNA from the cultured, isolated CD4+ T cells. The source study handled its data this way. Non-productive TCR sequences were discarded, and reads were trimmed to the CDR3 region, with only CDR3s of 7 or more amino acids retained. The MANAFEST web app was used to identify antigen-specific clonotypes by comparing expansion in peptide wells with expansion in reference cultures. Positive clones required FDR<0.05 expansion versus reference and all other wells, odds ratio above 5, and frequency above 0.1% in two replicate wells. Cross-reactive clonotypes were defined as significantly expanded in SARS-CoV-2 spike wells and in at least one common cold coronavirus spike condition. Levenshtein distance calculated with the stringdist R package was used to assess CDR3 similarity, and unrooted trees were constructed with ape in R 3.6.1. TCRdb holds this immuneACCESS table with in-frame rearrangements only. Some clones are missing; in checked studies, unresolved V genes explain under half, and the rest has no known cause. V and J calls and clone size follow that table, whereas D and trimming were derived from the DNA. The sample profile shows tens of thousands of clones; around 72% of them were found once. Roughly 35% of the sample lies in the top ten.

V sheds 4 bases and J sheds 2 bases, leaving 11 bases between their ends. The CDR3, cysteine through phenylalanine, is 14 amino acids long. Of all the DNA, just the CDR3 is kept, 42 bases in frame from base 1. CDR1 and CDR2 (SGDLS, YYNGEE) derive from the germline V gene. A word on this clone: Its recognized antigen is unknown. The input lacks base qualities; no much larger clone sits a single base away.

The ViraFEST assay stimulated PBMC with viral peptide pools and then used TCR sequencing to identify antigen-specific CD4+ T cell clonotypes by expansion. After about 9 days of culture, CD4+ T cells were isolated with the EasySep CD4+ T cell isolation kit. PCR-confirmed SARS-CoV-2 infection had occurred in convalescent patients between March and December 2020, before the Alpha, Beta and Delta variants emerged in the United States. Each well held around 2 million PBMC cultured in IMDM containing approximately 5.3% human AB serum, roughly 9.9 IU/ml IL-2 and gentamicin, along with around 9.4 ug/ml peptides. On days 3 and 7, half of the culture medium was replaced with fresh IL-2-containing medium. Unless noted otherwise, every peptide stimulation condition was cultured in triplicate wells. Using Ficoll-Paque Plus gradient centrifugation, PBMC were separated from whole blood and then either used fresh or cryopreserved at -140C. The QIAamp micro DNA kit was used to extract genomic DNA from the cultured CD4+ T cells.

The research as a whole found: Limitations of the study were the small number of convalescent patients and the absence of early post-infection timepoints. For convalescent patients, new clones induced by the vaccine made up most of the post-vaccine spike-reactive repertoire, and these new clones were largely distinct from the clones induced by infection. Clones induced by infection and clones induced by vaccination both contracted markedly at late timepoints after vaccination, which fits with T cell responses waning over time.

The origin of this receptor is a human donor who had a prior SARS-CoV-2 infection. The source was CD4+ T cells from PBMCs cultured with a peptide pool, collected before COVID-19 vaccination. The chain is encoded by TRBV9 joined to TRBJ2-3; the D gene is perhaps TRBD2, on 5 matching bases. In nucleotide form, the sequence is TGTGCCAGCAGCCCCAGACTACTCACAGATACGCAGTATTTT. This encodes CASSPRLLTDTQYF.